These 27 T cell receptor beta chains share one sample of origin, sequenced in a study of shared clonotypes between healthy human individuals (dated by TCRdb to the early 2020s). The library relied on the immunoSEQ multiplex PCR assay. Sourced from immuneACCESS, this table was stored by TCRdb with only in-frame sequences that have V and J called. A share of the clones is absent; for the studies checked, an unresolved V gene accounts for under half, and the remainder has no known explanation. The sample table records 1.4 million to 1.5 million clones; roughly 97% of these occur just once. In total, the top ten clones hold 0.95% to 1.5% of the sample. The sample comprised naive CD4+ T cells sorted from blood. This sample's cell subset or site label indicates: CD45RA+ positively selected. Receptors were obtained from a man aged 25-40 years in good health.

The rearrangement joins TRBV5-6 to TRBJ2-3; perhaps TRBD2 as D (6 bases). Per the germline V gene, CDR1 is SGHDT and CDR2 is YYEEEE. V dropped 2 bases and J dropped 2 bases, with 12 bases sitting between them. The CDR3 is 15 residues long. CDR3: CASSFLSGLTDTQYF. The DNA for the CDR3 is TGTGCCAGCAGCTTTCTGAGCGGGCTCACAGATACGCAGTATTTT.

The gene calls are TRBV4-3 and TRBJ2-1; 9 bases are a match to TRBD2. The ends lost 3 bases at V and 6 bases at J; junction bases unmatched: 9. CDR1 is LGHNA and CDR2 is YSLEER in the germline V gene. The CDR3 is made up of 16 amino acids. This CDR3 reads CASSQGLAGAVNEQFF. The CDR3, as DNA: TGCGCCAGCAGCCAGGGATTAGCGGGAGCGGTCAATGAGCAGTTCTTC.

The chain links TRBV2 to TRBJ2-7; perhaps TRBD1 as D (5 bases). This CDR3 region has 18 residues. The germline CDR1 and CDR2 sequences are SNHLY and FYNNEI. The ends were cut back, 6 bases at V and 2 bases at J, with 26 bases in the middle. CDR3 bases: TGTGCCAGCAGGAGTGGGGCCTCCCGGTACAGTCTAGCCTACGAGCAGTACTTC. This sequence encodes CASRSGASRYSLAYEQYF.

The CDR3, as DNA: TGTGCCAGCAGAAAGCTGGGGGGGCGCCGAGAGACCCAGTACTTC. It translates to CASRKLGGRRETQYF. The gene calls are TRBV5-4 and TRBJ2-5; D possibly corresponds to TRBD2 (7 bases). Germline lookup yields CDR1 SGHNT and CDR2 YYREEE (reference sequence). V was clipped by 5 bases and J by 4 bases, with 18 bases between them. The CDR3 runs to 15 residues.

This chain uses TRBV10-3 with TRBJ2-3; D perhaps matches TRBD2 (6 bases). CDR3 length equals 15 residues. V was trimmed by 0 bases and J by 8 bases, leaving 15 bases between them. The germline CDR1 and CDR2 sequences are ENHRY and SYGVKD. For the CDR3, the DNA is TGTGCCATCAGTGAGTCGAGGACTGACGGGGGTACGCAGTATTTT. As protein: CAISESRTDGGTQYF.

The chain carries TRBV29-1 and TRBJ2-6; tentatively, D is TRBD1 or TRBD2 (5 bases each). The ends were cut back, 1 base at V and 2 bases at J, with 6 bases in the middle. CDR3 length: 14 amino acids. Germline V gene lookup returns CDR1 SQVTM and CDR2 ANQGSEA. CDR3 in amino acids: CSVEGGAGANVLTF. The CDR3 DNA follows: TGCAGCGTTGAAGGAGGGGCTGGGGCCAACGTCCTGACTTTC.

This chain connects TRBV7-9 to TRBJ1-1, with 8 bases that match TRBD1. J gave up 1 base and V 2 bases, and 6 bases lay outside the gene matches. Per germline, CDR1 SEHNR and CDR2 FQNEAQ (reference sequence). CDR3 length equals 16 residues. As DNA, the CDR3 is TGTGCCAGCAGCTTACAGGGGGCCATACCGAACACTGAAGCTTTCTTT. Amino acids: CASSLQGAIPNTEAFF.

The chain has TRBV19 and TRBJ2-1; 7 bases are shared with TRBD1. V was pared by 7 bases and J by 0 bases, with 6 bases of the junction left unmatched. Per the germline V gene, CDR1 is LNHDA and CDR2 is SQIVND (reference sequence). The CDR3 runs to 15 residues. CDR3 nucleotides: TGTGCCAGTACCCCGACAGGGCGCTCCTACAATGAGCAGTTCTTC. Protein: CASTPTGRSYNEQFF.

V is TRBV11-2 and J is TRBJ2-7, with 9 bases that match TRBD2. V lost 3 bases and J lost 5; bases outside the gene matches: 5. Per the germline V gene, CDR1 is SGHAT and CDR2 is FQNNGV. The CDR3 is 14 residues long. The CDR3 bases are TGTGCCAGCAGCTTCGGCGGCGGGAGGGACGAGCAGTACTTC. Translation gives CASSFGGGRDEQYF.

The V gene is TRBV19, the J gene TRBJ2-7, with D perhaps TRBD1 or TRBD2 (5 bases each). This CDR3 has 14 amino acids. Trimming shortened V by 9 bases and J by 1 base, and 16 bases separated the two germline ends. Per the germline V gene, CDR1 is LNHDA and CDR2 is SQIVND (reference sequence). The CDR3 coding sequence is TGTGCCAGCCAACTCGGTGGGGGATCCTACGAGCAGTACTTC. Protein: CASQLGGGSYEQYF. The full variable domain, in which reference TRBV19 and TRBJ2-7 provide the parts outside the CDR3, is DGGITQSPKYLFRKEGQNVTLSCEQNLNHDAMYWYRQDPGQGLRLIYYSQIVNDFQKGDIAEGYSVSREKKESFPLTVTSAQKNPTAFYLCASQLGGGSYEQYFGPGTRLTVT.

The CDR3, as DNA: TGTGCCAGCAGTTTAGGAAGACAGGGTTACGAGCAGTACTTC. This codes for CASSLGRQGYEQYF. This chain uses TRBV28 with TRBJ2-7, with 7 bases identical to TRBD1. The CDR3 length is 14 residues. With V trimmed by 2 bases and J by 4 bases, 5 bases remained unmatched. Germline V gives CDR1 MDHEN, CDR2 SYDVKM.

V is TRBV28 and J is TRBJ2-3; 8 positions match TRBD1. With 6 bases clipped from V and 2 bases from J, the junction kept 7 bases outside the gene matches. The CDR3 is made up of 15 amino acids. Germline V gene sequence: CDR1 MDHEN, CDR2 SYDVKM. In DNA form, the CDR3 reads TGTGCCAGCAGGACCGGACAGGGCTACACAGATACGCAGTATTTT. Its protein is CASRTGQGYTDTQYF.

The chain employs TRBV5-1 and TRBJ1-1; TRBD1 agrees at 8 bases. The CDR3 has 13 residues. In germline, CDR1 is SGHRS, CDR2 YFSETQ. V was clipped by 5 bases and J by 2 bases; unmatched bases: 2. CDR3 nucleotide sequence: TGCGCCAGCAGTCAGGGGGCCAACACTGAAGCTTTCTTT. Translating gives CASSQGANTEAFF.

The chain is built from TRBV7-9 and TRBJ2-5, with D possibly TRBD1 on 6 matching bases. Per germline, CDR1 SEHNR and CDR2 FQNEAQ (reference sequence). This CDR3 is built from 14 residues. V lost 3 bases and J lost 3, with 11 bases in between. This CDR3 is CASSFPGQKETQYF. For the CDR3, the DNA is TGTGCCAGCAGCTTCCCAGGACAGAAAGAGACCCAGTACTTC.

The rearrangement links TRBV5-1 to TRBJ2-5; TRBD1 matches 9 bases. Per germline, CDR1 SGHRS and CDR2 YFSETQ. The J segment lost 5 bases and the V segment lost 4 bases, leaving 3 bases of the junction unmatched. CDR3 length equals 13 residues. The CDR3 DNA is TGCGCCAGCAGCAGACAGGGGGACGAGACCCAGTACTTC. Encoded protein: CASSRQGDETQYF.

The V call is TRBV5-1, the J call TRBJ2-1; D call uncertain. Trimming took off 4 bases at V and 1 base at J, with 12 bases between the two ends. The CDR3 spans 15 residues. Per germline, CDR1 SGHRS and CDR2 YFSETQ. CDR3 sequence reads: CASSTAQISYNEQFF. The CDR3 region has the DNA TGCGCCAGCAGCACCGCTCAAATTTCCTACAATGAGCAGTTCTTC.

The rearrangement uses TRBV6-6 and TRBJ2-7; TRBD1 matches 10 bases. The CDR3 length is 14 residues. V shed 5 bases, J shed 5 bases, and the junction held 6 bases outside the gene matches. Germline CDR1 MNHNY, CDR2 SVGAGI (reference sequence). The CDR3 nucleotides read TGTGCCAGCAGTCGGACAGGGGGAAGGGACGAGCAGTACTTC. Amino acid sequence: CASSRTGGRDEQYF.

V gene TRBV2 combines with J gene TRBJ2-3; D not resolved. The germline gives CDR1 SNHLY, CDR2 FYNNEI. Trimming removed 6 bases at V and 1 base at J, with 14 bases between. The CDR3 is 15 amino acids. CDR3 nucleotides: TGTGCCAGCAGGGCCGGCTACGTAGGCACAGATACGCAGTATTTT. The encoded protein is CASRAGYVGTDTQYF.

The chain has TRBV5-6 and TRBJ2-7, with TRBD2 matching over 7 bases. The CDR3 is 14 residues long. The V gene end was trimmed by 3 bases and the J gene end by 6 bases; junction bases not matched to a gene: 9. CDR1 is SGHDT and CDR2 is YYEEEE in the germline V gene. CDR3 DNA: TGTGCCAGCAGCTCCGACATCGGACTAGGCGAGCAGTACTTC. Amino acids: CASSSDIGLGEQYF.

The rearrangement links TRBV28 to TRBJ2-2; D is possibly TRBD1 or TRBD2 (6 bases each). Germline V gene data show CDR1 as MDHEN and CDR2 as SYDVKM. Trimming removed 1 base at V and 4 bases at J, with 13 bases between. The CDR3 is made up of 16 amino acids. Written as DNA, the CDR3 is TGTGCCAGCAGTTTATCCCGGGGGCGTAGCACCGGGGAGCTGTTTTTT. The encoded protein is CASSLSRGRSTGELFF.

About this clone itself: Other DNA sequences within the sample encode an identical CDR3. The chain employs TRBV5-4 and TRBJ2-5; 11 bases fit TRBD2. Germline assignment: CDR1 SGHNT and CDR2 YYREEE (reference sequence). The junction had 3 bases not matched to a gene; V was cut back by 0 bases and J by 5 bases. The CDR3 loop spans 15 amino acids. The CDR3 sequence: CASSLVAGGQETQYF. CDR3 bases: TGTGCCAGCAGCTTGGTAGCGGGAGGGCAGGAGACCCAGTACTTC.

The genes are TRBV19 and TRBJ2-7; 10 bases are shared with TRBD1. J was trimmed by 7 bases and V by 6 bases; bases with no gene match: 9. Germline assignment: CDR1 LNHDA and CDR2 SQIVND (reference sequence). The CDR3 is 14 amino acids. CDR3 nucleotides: TGTGCCAGTAGCGCCGGGACAGGGGTAGGGGAGCAGTACTTC. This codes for CASSAGTGVGEQYF.

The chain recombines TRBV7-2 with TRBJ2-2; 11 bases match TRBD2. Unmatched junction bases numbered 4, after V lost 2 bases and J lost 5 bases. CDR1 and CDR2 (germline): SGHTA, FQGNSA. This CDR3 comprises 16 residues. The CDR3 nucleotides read TGTGCCAGCAGCTTATTAGCGGGAGGGGTAACCGGGGAGCTGTTTTTT. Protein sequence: CASSLLAGGVTGELFF.

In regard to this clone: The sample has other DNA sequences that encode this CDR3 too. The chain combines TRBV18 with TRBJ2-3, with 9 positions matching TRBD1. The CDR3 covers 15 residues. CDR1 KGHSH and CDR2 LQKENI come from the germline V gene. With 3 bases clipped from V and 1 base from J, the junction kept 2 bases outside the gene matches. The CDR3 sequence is CASSPRQGGTDTQYF. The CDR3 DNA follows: TGTGCCAGCTCACCTCGACAGGGGGGCACAGATACGCAGTATTTT.

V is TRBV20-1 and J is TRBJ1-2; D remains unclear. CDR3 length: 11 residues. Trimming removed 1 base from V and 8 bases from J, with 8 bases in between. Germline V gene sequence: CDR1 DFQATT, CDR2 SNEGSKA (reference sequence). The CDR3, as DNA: TGCAGTGCTAGAGCGATGGAAGGCTACACCTTC. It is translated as CSARAMEGYTF.

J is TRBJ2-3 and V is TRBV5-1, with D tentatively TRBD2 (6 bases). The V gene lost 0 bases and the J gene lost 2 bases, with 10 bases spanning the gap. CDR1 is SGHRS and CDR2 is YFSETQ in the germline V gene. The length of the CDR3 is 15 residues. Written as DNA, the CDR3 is TGCGCCAGCAGCTTGGCGCCTAGCGACACAGATACGCAGTATTTT. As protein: CASSLAPSDTDTQYF.

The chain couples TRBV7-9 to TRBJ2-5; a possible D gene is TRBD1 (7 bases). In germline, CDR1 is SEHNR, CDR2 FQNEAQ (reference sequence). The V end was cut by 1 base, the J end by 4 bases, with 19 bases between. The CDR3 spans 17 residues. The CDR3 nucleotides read TGTGCCAGCAGCTTAGGGTTTCAGGGGGGCCCCGGAGAGACCCAGTACTTC. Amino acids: CASSLGFQGGPGETQYF.